What follows are 15 T cell receptor beta chains derived from one specimen sequenced in a study of regulatory T cells in long-lasting Graves disease. The time point denotes: newly diagnosed GD, antithyroid drugs for less than 3 months. Scientists built the TCR library using RNA that was extracted from PBMCs. iRepertoire HTBI primers and Arm-PCR of CDR3 regions built TCR beta libraries. Each CDR3 protein gets one entry after TCRdb re-called the multiplex PCR reads with MiXCR. The sample contains hundreds of thousands of distinct CDR3 sequences, under 20% of which appear only once. The data also belong to a second study, concerning T cells in Graves' hyperthyroidism and ophthalmopathy.

Sequenced here: peripheral blood mononuclear cells (PBMCs), sampled at new diagnosis, from a patient treated with antithyroid drugs. These receptors originate from a woman younger than 45 with Graves disease.

The chain recombines TRBV28 with TRBJ2-2; 7 bases align to TRBD1. J lost 7 bases, V lost 7 bases, and 6 bases had no gene match. CDR1 is MDHEN, CDR2 SYDVKM, per germline. The CDR3 has 13 residues. The CDR3 DNA is TGTGCCAGCACGATAGGGGGCAACGGGGAGCTGTTTTTT. It codes for CASTIGGNGELFF. Combining the CDR3 with reference TRBV28 and TRBJ2-2 gives the whole variable domain DVKVTQSSRYLVKRTGEKVFLECVQDMDHENMFWYRQDPGLGLRLIYFSYDVKMKEKGDIPEGYSVSREKKERFSLILESASTNQTSMYLCASTIGGNGELFFGEGSRLTVL.

About this clonotype: The junction shows a germline mismatch at one end, possibly a read error. V and J are TRBV20-1 and TRBJ2-2; D possibly corresponds to TRBD2 (6 bases). The CDR3 covers 16 residues. CDR1 and CDR2 (germline): DFQATT, SNEGSKA (reference sequence). The CDR3 DNA reads as TGCAGTGCTAGAGATCCCGGGGGTTCGAACACCGGGGAGCTGTCTTTT. It is translated as CSARDPGGSNTGELSF.

This clonotype appeared many times. This chain links TRBV2 with TRBJ1-5, with 7 bases that match TRBD1. The CDR3 spans 14 residues. From germline, CDR1 is SNHLY and CDR2 FYNNEI. With V trimmed by 4 bases and J by 3 bases, 3 bases remained unmatched. Written as DNA, the CDR3 is TGTGCCAGCAGTGTTGGGACAGCCAATCAGCCCCAGCATTTT. Its translation is CASSVGTANQPQHF. The whole variable domain, remainder taken from reference TRBV2 and TRBJ1-5, is EPEVTQTPSHQVTQMGQEVILRCVPISNHLYFYWYRQILGQKVEFLVSFYNNEISEKSEIFDDQFSVERPDGSNFTLKIRSTKLEDSAMYFCASSVGTANQPQHFGDGTRLSIL.

This clonotype was counted only a few times. This rearrangement joins TRBV7-2 to TRBJ2-1; D is unclear. Germline V lookup: CDR1 SGHTA, CDR2 FQGNSA. The CDR3 has 12 residues. The V end lost 1 base, the J end lost 11 bases, and 9 bases lay between the germline ends. Here the CDR3 reads CASSLDVIKQFF. As DNA, the CDR3 is TGTGCCAGCAGCTTAGATGTGATCAAGCAGTTCTTC.

To note about this clonotype: One base away lies a much larger clone, so this may be a sequencing read error. The rearrangement joins TRBV30 to TRBJ2-7, with D perhaps TRBD1 (5 bases). Germline values: CDR1 GTSNPN, CDR2 SVGIG (reference sequence). The CDR3 is made up of 13 amino acids. CDR3 protein: CAWSAGQSYGQYF. The DNA for the CDR3 is TGTGCCTGGAGTGCAGGACAAAGCTACGGGCAGTACTTC.

This clonotype was seen at least ten times. The chain joins TRBV20-1 to TRBJ2-3; D tentatively fits TRBD1 or TRBD2 (5 bases each). This CDR3 comprises 16 residues. Germline-derived CDR1 and CDR2 are DFQATT and SNEGSKA (reference sequence). V dropped 0 bases and J dropped 0 bases, with 13 bases sitting between them. The CDR3 region has the DNA TGCAGTGCTAGAGATGGTGGGACCCCTAGCACAGATACGCAGTATTTT. Translation: CSARDGGTPSTDTQYF.

This clonotype came up many times. The chain joins TRBV20-1 to TRBJ2-3; possibly TRBD2 for D (6 bases). V was clipped by 2 bases and J by 0 bases, with 15 bases between them. The CDR3 has 16 residues. Germline CDR1 is DFQATT and CDR2 is SNEGSKA (reference sequence). The CDR3 region is CSARPALAASTDTQYF. The CDR3 bases are TGCAGTGCTAGACCCGCCTTAGCGGCTAGCACAGATACGCAGTATTTT.

The sample holds many counts of this clonotype. This chain uses TRBV20-1 with TRBJ2-5; D is unresolved. The CDR3 has 12 residues. Germline assignment: CDR1 DFQATT and CDR2 SNEGSKA (reference sequence). The V end lost 5 bases, the J end lost 5 bases, and 12 bases lay between the germline ends. CDR3 in amino acids: CSAFLGYETQYF. CDR3 coding DNA: TGCAGTGCTTTCCTAGGGTATGAGACCCAGTACTTC.

This clonotype was seen ten or more times. The CDR3 nucleotides are TGTGCCTCACGCGCGGCCATCGGCGATACGCAGTATTTT. Its translation: CASRAAIGDTQYF. V is TRBV6-1 and J is TRBJ2-3, with unresolved D. V was clipped by 11 bases and J by 6 bases, with 18 bases between them. The CDR3 totals 13 residues. Germline V CDR1 and CDR2: MNHNS, SASEGT.

This clonotype was seen many times. This rearrangement joins TRBV19 to TRBJ1-5; D gene unclear. The germline gives CDR1 LNHDA, CDR2 SQIVND (reference sequence). The length of the CDR3 is 14 residues. V dropped 4 bases and J dropped 4 bases, with 11 bases sitting between them. CDR3 protein: CASSRLQINQPQHF. The CDR3 DNA is TGTGCCAGTAGTAGGTTACAGATTAATCAGCCCCAGCATTTT.

The CDR3 loop is CSVGDYPSGYTF. CDR3 coding DNA: TGCAGCGTTGGAGATTATCCCTCGGGCTACACCTTC. The rearrangement uses TRBV29-1 and TRBJ1-2; D not certain. CDR1 is SQVTM, CDR2 ANQGSEA, per germline. V was cut by 4 bases and J by 8 bases, with 14 bases left in between. This CDR3 is 12 amino acids long.

This clonotype came up many times. The rearrangement joins TRBV7-3 to TRBJ2-2, with D possibly matching TRBD2 (5 bases). Trimming stripped 2 bases from V and 0 bases from J, with 7 bases between. Germline V CDR1 and CDR2: SGHTA, FQGTGA. The CDR3 loop spans 15 amino acids. The CDR3 region is CASSLSGTNTGELFF. In nucleotides, the CDR3 is TGTGCCAGCAGCTTATCGGGGACGAACACCGGGGAGCTGTTTTTT.

As concerns this clonotype: A much more abundant neighbour one base away suggests this may be a read error. The V gene is TRBV27, the J gene TRBJ1-1; tentative D call: TRBD1 (6 bases). The CDR3 is 15 amino acids. The germline gives CDR1 MNHEY, CDR2 SMNVEV (reference sequence). In DNA, the CDR3 is TGTGCCGGCAGTGTGGACAGCACCCCCTCCGTGGTAGCTTTCTTT. Its protein product is CAGSVDSTPSVVAFF.

In regard to this clonotype: Given a much more abundant clone one base away, this may be a read error. This chain uses TRBV2 with TRBJ1-4; D remains ambiguous. The CDR3 runs 15 residues. The germline gives CDR1 SNHLY, CDR2 FYNNEI. CDR3 nucleotides: TGTGCCAGCAGTGAAGCCCCCGGCCCGGGTGAAAAACTGCTTTTT. This sequence encodes CASSEAPGPGEKLLF.

The chain uses TRBV3-1 and TRBJ2-5; 9 positions agree with TRBD1. The CDR3 runs 14 residues. V was clipped by 6 bases and J by 4 bases; unmatched bases: 6. Per germline, CDR1 LGHDT and CDR2 YNNKEL (reference sequence). The CDR3 loop reads CASRTGGVGETQYF. The CDR3 nucleotides read TGTGCCAGCAGGACAGGGGGTGTAGGAGAGACCCAGTACTTC.